Presented here are 3 T cell receptor beta chains from one specimen sequenced in a study of cytomegalovirus exposure and HLA in healthy donors. PCR involved 60 Vbeta and 13 Jbeta primers. Clones were sequenced by immunoSEQ multiplex PCR, and TCRdb holds only the in-frame ones, with some missing. The sample has about 140,000 clones; approximately 10% are singletons. The sample was PBMCs. These TCRs come from a woman in her 40s in good health and CMV-seropositive.

This clone has just a few counts. The rearrangement links TRBV5-1 to TRBJ2-1; TRBD2 matches at 11 bases. The CDR3 runs 17 residues. The V gene's germline CDR1 is SGHRS and CDR2 YFSETQ. V gave up 0 bases and J gave up 3 bases; unmatched junction bases: 5. This CDR3 reads CASSLAPLAGGYNEQFF. The CDR3 DNA is TGCGCCAGCAGCTTGGCCCCTCTAGCGGGGGGCTACAATGAGCAGTTCTTC.

CDR3 sequence: CASSNGLARETQYF. CDR3 nucleotides: TGCGCCAGCAGCAACGGACTAGCGCGGGAGACCCAGTACTTC. This chain uses TRBV4-1 with TRBJ2-5, with TRBD2 identical over 9 bases. With V trimmed by 5 bases and J by 5 bases, 6 bases remained unmatched. Germline V gene data show CDR1 as MGHRA and CDR2 as YSYEKL. CDR3 length: 14 residues.

This clone has a handful of counts. The gene calls are TRBV7-2 and TRBJ2-3, with TRBD2 matching 16 bases. CDR1 is SGHTA and CDR2 is FQGNSA in the germline V gene. The length of the CDR3 is 16 residues. V dropped 4 bases and J dropped 6; count of bases not matched to a gene: 4. CDR3 amino acids: CASSSGTSGGADTQYF. For the CDR3, the DNA is TGTGCCAGCAGCTCCGGGACTAGCGGGGGGGCGGATACGCAGTATTTT.